This T cell receptor beta chain was profiled in a study of blood T cells in healthy people across ages. Across the study: Template-switching capture recovered about one barcoded beta molecule per two T cells.

The CDR3 has 14 residues. Between the trimmed V and J ends, which lost 0 bases and 3 bases, there was a span of 8 bases. Looked up from germline, CDR1 is MGHRA and CDR2 is YSYEKL. This clonotype occurred once. Its antigen remains unknown. A second PCR, run for about 7 to 11 cycles, used a sample-barcoded 5' primer plus a J-beta primer mix. Each CDR3 protein gets one entry after TCRdb re-called the 5' RACE reads with MiXCR. Of 1.5 million to 2 million distinct CDR3 sequences detected, 25% to 30% appear once; the ten largest clones hold around 7.7%. Individuals who donated were healthy Caucasians from Russia aged 6 to 90. Study-level points and caveats: Roughly linearly, TCR beta diversity per million T cells fell as age increased.

The sample comprised blood. The receptor's source is a woman in her twenties or thirties in good health. The rearrangement uses TRBV4-1 and TRBJ1-1, with no clear D. The CDR3: CASSQEHSYTEAFF. In DNA, the CDR3 is TGCGCCAGCAGCCAAGAACATTCTTACACTGAAGCTTTCTTT.